This TCR beta chain is drawn from a study of T cell changes during pregnancy in multiple sclerosis. This clone was picked up one time. This CDR3 contains 13 residues. Germline V CDR1 and CDR2: SGHNT, YENEEA. Trimming shortened V by 0 bases and J by 5 bases, and 7 bases separated the two germline ends. Profiled with immunoSEQ multiplex PCR; TCRdb holds only in-frame clones, not every one. Of about 68,000 clones in the sample, roughly nine tenths were seen once. The TCR originated in a female donor with multiple sclerosis, enrolled in a pregnancy study. The chain is built from TRBV11-3 and TRBJ1-1; unclear D gene. The source was peripheral blood, collected in the third trimester of pregnancy. CDR3 in amino acids: CASSLERRTEAFF. In DNA, the CDR3 is TGTGCCAGCAGCTTAGAAAGGAGGACTGAAGCTTTCTTT.